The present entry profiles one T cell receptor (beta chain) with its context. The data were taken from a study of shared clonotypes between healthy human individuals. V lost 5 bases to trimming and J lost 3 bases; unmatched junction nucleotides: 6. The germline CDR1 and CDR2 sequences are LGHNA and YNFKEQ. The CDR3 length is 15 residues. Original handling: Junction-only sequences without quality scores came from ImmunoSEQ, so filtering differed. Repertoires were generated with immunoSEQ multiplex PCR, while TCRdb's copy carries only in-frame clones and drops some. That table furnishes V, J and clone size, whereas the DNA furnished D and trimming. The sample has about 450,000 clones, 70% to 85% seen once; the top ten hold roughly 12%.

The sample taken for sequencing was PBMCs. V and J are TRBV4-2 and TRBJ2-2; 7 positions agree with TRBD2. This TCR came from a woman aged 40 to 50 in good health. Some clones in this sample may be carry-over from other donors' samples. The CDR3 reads CASSWEAGDTGELFF. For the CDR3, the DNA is TGTGCCAGCAGCTGGGAGGCGGGAGACACCGGGGAGCTGTTTTTT.